The present TCR beta chain was sequenced within a study of shared clonotypes between healthy human individuals. In the study overall: Per donor, three plates held CD4 naive cells, three held CD4 memory, two held CD8 naive and one held CD8 memory. Regarding the study as a whole: Investigators expected sequencing depth to affect clonotype sharing among donors. The study found roughly 5.3% of naive CD4 clonotypes shared across several donors.

Concerning this clone itself: The antigen remains undetermined.

Samples underwent the assay at deep level. Profiling relied on immunoSEQ multiplex PCR, and the TCRdb table lists in-frame clones only, not all of them. Of more than 2 million clones in the sample, 85% to 95% were seen once. CD45RO negativity and positive selection for CCR7 defined naive CD8 cells, a population that excluded terminally differentiated effector memory CD45RA+ cells. The TCR originated in a man aged 18-30 years in good health. Some clones in this sample may be carry-over from other donors' samples. The sample taken for sequencing was naive CD8+ T cells from PBMCs.

CDR3 bases: TGTGCCAGCAGAAGCCGCTGGGAATACACCGGGGAGCTGTTTTTT. It is translated as CASRSRWEYTGELFF. V usage is TRBV7-2 and J usage is TRBJ2-2; D unresolved. Germline V gene sequence: CDR1 SGHTA, CDR2 FQGNSA. The CDR3 runs to 15 residues. The germline V and J ends were trimmed by 6 bases and 3 bases, with 14 bases remaining between them.